This paragraph covers one TCR beta chain sequence. Splitting of CD4+ cells produced CD45RA+ naive and CD45RA-negative memory subsets. The data were obtained in a study of shared clonotypes between healthy human individuals. The CDR3 runs 14 residues. Germline values: CDR1 SNHLY, CDR2 FYNNEI. Unmatched junction bases numbered 2, after V lost 5 bases and J lost 4 bases. Genomic DNA from each subset was divided evenly over several immunoSEQ plates. Libraries were prepared by immunoSEQ multiplex PCR; TCRdb keeps only in-frame clonotypes and omits some of them. Of a few million clones in the sample, more than 90% are singletons; the top ten hold over 0.12%.

This sequence joins TRBV2 and TRBJ1-6; TRBD1 matches at 7 bases. The sequenced sample was naive CD4+ T cells sorted from blood. Subset indicated: CD45RA+ positively selected. The sequence came from a man between 18 and 29 years old in good health. The DNA for the CDR3 is TGTGCCAGCAGTCGGGACAGATATAATTCACCCCTCCACTTT. Protein: CASSRDRYNSPLHF.